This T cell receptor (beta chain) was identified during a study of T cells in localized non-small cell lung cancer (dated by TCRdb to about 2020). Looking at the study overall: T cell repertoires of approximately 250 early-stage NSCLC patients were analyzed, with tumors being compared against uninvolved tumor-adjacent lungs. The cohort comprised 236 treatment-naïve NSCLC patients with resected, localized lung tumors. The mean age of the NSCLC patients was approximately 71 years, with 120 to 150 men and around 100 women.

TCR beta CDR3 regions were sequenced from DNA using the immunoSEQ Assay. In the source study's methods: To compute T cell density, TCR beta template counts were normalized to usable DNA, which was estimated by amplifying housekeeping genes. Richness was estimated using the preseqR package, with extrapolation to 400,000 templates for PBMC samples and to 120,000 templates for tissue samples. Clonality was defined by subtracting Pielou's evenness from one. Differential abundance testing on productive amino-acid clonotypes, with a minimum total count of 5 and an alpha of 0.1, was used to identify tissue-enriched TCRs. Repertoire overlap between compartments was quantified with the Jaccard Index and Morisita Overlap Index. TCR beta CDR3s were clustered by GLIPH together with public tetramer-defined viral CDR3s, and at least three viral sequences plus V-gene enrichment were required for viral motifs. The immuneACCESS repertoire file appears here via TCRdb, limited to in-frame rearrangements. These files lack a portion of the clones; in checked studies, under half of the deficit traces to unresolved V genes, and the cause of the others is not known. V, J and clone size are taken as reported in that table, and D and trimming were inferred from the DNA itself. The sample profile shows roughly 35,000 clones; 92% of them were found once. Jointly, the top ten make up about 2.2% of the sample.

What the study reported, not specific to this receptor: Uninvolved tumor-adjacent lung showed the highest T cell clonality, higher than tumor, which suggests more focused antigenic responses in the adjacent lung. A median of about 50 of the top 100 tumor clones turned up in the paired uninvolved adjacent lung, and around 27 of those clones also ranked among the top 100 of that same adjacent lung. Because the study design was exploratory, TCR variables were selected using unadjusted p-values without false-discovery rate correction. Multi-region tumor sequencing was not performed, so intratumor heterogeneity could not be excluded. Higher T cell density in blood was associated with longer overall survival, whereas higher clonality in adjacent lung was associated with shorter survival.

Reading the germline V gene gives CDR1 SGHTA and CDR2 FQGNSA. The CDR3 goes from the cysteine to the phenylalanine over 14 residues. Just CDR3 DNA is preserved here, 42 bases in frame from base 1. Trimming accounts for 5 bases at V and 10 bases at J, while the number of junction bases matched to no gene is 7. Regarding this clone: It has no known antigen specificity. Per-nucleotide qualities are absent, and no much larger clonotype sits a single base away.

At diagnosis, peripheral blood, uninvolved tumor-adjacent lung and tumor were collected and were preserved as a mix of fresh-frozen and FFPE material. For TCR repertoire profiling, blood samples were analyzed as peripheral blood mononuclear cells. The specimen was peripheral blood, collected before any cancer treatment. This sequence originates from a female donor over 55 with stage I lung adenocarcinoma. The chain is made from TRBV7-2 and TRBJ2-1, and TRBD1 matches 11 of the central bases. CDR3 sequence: CASSEGQGVREQFF. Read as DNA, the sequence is TGTGCCAGCAGCGAGGGACAGGGGGTAAGGGAGCAGTTCTTC.